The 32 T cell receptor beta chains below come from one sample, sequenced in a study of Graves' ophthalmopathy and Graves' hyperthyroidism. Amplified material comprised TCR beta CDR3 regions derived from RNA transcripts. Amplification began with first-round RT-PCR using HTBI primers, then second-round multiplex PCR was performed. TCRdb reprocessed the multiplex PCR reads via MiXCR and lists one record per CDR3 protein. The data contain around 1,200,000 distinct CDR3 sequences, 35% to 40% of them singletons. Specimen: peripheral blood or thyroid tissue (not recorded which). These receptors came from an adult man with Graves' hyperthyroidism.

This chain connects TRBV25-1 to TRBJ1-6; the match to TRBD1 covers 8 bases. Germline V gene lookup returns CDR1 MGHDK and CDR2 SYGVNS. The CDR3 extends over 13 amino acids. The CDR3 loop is CARAGGTNSPLHF. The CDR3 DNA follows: TGTGCTAGAGCAGGGGGCACTAATTCACCCCTCCACTTT.

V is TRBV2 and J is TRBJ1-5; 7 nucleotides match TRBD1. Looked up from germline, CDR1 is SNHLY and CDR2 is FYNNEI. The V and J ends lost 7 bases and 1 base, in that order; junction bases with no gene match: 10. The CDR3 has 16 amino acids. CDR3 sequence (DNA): TGTGCCAGCAATTACGGAGGACAGGTAAGCAATCAGCCCCAGCATTTT. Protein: CASNYGGQVSNQPQHF.

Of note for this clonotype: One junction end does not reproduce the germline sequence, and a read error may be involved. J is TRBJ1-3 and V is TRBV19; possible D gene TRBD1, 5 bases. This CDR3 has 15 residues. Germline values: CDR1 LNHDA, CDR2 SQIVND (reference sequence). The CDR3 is CACSATGPSGNTIYF. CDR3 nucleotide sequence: TGTGCCTGTAGTGCAACAGGTCCTTCTGGAAACACCATATATTTT.

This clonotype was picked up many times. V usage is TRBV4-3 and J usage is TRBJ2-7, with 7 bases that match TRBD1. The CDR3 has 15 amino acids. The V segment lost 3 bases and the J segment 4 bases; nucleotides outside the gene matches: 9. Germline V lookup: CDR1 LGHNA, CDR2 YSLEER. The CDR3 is CASSQRGQGHYEQYF. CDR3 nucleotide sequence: TGCGCCAGCAGCCAGAGGGGGCAGGGGCATTACGAGCAGTACTTC.

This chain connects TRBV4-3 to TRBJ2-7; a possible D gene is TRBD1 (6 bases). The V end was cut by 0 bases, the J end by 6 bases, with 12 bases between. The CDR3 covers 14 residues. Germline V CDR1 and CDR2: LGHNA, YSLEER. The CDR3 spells CASSQDRGGSEQYF. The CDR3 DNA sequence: TGCGCCAGCAGCCAAGATCGAGGGGGAAGCGAGCAGTACTTC.

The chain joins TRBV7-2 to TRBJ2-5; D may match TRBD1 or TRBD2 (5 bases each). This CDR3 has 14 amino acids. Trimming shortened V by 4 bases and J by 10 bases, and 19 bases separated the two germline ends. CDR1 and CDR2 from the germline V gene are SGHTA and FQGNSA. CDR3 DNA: TGTGCCAGCAGCTCCCGGGGACCCCAAAGAGACCAGTACTTC. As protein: CASSSRGPQRDQYF.

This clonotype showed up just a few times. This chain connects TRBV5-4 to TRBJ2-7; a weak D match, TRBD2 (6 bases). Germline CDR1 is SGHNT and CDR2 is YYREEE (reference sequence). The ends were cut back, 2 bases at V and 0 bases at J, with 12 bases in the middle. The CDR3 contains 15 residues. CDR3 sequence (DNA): TGTGCCAGCAGCTTAGGGACTCTTCGCTCCTACGAGCAGTACTTC. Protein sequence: CASSLGTLRSYEQYF.

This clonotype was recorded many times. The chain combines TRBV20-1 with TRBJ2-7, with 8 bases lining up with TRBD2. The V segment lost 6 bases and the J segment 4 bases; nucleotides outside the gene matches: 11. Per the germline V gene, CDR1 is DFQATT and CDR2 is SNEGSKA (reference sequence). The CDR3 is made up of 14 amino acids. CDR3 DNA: TGCAGTGCGTCACAAATAGCGGGGCCGTACGAGCAGTACTTC. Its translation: CSASQIAGPYEQYF.

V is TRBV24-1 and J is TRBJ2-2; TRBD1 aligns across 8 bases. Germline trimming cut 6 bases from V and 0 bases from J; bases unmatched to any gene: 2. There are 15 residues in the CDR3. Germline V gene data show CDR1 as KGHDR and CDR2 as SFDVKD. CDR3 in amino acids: CATSRQGSNTGELFF. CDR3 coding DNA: TGTGCCACCAGTCGACAGGGGTCGAACACCGGGGAGCTGTTTTTT.

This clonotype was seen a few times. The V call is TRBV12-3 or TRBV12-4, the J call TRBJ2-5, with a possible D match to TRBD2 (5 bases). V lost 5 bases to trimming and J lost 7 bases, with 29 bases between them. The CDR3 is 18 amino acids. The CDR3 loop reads CASSPDLAFRGRRVTQYF. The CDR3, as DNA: TGTGCCAGCAGTCCAGATTTAGCGTTCCGAGGAAGACGAGTGACCCAGTACTTC.

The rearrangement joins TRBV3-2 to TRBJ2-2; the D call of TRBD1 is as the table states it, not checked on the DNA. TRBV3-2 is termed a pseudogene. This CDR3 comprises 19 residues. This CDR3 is CASSHQDRGRFANTGELFF. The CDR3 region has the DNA TGTGCCAGCAGCCACCAGGACAGGGGTCGGTTTGCGAACACCGGGGAGCTGTTTTTT.

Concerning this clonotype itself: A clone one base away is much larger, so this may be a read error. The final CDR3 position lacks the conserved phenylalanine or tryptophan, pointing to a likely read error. The CDR3, as DNA: TGTGCCAGCAGCGTAGGCGAGACTATGAACACTGAAGCTTTCTCT. It specifies CASSVGETMNTEAFS. The rearrangement uses TRBV9 and TRBJ1-1, with D unresolved. From germline, CDR1 is SGDLS and CDR2 YYNGEE. CDR3 length equals 15 residues. Trimming took off 0 bases at V and 0 bases at J, with 9 bases between the two ends.

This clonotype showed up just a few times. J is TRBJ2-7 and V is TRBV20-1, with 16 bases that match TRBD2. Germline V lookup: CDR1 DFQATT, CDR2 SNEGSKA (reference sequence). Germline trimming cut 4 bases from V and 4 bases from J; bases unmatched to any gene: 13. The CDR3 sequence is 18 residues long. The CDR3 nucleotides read TGCAGTGCTACCCTCAAGGCCGGGACTAGCGGGGGGGGGTACGAGCAGTACTTC. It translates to CSATLKAGTSGGGYEQYF.

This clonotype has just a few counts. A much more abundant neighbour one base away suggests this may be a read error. CDR3 nucleotides: TGTGCCGGCAGCTGGACAGTGCGATCACCCCTCCACTTT. As protein: CAGSWTVRSPLHF. The gene calls are TRBV7-2 and TRBJ1-6, with D maybe TRBD1 (6 bases). CDR1 is SGHTA, CDR2 FQGNSA, per germline. CDR3 length: 13 amino acids.

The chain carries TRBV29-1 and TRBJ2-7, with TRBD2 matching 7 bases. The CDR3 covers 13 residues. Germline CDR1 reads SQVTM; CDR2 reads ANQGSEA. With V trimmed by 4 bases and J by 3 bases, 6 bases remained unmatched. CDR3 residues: CSVGGGSDYEQYF. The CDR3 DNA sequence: TGCAGCGTTGGGGGGGGGAGTGACTACGAGCAGTACTTC.

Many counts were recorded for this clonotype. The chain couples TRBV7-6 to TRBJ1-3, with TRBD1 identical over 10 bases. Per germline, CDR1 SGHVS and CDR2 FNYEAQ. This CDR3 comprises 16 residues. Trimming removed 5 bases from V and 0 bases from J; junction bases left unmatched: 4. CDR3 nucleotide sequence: TGTGCCAGCAGCCTCCGGGACAGGGGCTCTGGAAACACCATATATTTT. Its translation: CASSLRDRGSGNTIYF.

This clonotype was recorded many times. The CDR3: CATSDTDRGFDEQYF. The CDR3 DNA reads TGTGCCACCAGTGACACGGACAGGGGGTTTGACGAGCAGTACTTC. This chain joins TRBV24-1 and TRBJ2-7; TRBD1 aligns across 10 bases. The length of the CDR3 is 15 residues. Trimming at V came to 4 bases and at J to 5 bases, leaving 7 bases not matched to a gene. Germline V lookup: CDR1 KGHDR, CDR2 SFDVKD.

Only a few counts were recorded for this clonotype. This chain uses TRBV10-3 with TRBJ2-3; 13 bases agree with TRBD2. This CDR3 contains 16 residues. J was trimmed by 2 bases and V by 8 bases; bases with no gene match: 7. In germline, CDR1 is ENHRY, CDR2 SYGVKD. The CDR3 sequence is CAIGTSGDGITDTQYF. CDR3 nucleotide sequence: TGTGCCATCGGGACTAGCGGGGATGGTATCACAGATACGCAGTATTTT.

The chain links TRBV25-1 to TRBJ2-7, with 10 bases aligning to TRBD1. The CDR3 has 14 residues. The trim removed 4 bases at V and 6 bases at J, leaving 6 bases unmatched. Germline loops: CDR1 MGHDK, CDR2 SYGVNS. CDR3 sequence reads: CASSGGTGDSEQYF. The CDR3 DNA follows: TGTGCCAGCAGTGGGGGGACAGGGGATTCCGAGCAGTACTTC.

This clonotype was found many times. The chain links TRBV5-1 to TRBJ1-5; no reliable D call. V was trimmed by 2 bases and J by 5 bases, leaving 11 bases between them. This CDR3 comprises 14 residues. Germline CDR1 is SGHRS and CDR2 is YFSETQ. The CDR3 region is CASSFGFGDQPQHF. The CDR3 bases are TGCGCCAGCAGCTTCGGATTTGGAGATCAGCCCCAGCATTTT. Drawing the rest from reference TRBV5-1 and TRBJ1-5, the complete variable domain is KAGVTQTPRYLIKTRGQQVTLSCSPISGHRSVSWYQQTPGQGLQFLFEYFSETQRNKGNFPGRFSGRQFSNSRSEMNVSTLELGDSALYLCASSFGFGDQPQHFGDGTRLSIL.

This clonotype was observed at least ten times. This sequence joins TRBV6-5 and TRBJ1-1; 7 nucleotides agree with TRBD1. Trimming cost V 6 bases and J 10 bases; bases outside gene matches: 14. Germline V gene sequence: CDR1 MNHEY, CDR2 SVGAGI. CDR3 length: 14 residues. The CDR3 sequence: CASSRDRVQYGAFF. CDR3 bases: TGTGCCAGCAGCCGAGACAGGGTTCAGTATGGAGCTTTCTTT.

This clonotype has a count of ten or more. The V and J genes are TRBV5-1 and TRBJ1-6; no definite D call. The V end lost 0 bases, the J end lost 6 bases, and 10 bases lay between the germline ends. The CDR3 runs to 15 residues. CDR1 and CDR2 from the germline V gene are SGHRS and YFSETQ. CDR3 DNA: TGCGCCAGCAGCTTGGTTGATGGAGGTAATTCACCCCTCCACTTT. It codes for CASSLVDGGNSPLHF.

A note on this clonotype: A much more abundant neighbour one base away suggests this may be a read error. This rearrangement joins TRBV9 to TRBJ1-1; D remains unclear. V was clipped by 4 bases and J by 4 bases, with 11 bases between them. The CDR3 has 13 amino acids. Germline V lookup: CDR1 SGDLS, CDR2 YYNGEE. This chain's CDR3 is CASSRGEGTEAFF. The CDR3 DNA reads TGTGCCAGCAGCCGCGGGGAGGGCACTGAAGCTTTCTTT.

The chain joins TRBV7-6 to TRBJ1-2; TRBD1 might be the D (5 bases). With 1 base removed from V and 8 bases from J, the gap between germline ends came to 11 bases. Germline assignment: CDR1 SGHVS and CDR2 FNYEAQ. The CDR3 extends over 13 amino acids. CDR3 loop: CASSLGQLDGYTF. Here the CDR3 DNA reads TGTGCCAGCAGCTTAGGACAGTTGGACGGCTACACCTTC.

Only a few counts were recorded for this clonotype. The CDR3 DNA sequence: TGTGCCACGGGACGTACCTACGAGCAGTACTTC. As protein: CATGRTYEQYF. This chain connects TRBV6-5 to TRBJ2-7, with D perhaps being TRBD1 or TRBD2 (5 bases each). The ends were cut back, 10 bases at V and 2 bases at J, with 9 bases in the middle. The CDR3 sequence is 11 residues long. The germline V gene encodes CDR1 MNHEY and CDR2 SVGAGI.

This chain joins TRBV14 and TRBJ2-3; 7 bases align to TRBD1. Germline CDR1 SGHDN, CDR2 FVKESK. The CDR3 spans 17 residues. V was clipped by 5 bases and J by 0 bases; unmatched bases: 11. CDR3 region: CASSVDPSRGSTDTQYF. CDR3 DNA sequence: TGTGCCAGCAGCGTCGACCCGTCCAGGGGGAGCACAGATACGCAGTATTTT.

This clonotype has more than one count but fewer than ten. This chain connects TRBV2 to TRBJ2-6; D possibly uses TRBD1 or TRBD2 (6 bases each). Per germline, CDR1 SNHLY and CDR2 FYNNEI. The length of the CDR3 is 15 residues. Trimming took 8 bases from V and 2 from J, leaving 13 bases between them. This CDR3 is CASASGEAGANVLTF. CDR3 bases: TGTGCCAGCGCATCAGGGGAGGCTGGGGCCAACGTCCTGACTTTC.

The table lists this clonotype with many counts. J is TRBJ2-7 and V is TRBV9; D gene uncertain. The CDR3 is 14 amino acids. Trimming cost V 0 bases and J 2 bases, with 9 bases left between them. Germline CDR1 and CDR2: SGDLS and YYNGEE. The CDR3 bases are TGTGCCAGCAGCGTAGATCCCCTTACCTACGAGCAGTACTTC. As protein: CASSVDPLTYEQYF.

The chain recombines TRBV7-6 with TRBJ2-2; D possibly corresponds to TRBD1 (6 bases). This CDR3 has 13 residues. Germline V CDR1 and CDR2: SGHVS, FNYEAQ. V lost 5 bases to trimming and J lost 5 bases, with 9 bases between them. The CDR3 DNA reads TGTGCCAGCAGCGGGACACTTACCGGGGAGCTGTTTTTT. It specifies CASSGTLTGELFF. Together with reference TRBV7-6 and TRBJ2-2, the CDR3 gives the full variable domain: GAGVSQSPRYKVTKRGQDVALRCDPISGHVSLYWYRQALGQGPEFLTYFNYEAQQDKSGLPNDRFSAERPEGSISTLTIQRTEQRDSAMYRCASSGTLTGELFFGEGSRLTVL.

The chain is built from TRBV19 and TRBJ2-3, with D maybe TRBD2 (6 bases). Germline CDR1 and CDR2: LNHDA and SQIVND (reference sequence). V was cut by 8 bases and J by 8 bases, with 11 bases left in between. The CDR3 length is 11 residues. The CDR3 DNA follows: TGTGCCAGTGGGGACTTTTTTACGCAGTATTTT. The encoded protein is CASGDFFTQYF.

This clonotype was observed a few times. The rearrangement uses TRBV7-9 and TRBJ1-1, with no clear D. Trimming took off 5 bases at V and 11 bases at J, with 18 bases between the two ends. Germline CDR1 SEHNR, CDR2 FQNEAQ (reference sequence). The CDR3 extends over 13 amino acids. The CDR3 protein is CASSPPRYSQAFF. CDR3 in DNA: TGTGCCAGCAGCCCCCCGAGGTACAGTCAGGCTTTCTTT.

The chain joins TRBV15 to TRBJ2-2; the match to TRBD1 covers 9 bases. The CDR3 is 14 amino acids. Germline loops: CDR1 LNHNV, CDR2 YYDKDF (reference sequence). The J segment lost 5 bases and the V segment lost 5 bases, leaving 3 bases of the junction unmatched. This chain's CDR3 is CATSVDRGTGELFF. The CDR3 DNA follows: TGTGCCACCAGCGTCGACAGGGGGACCGGGGAGCTGTTTTTT.